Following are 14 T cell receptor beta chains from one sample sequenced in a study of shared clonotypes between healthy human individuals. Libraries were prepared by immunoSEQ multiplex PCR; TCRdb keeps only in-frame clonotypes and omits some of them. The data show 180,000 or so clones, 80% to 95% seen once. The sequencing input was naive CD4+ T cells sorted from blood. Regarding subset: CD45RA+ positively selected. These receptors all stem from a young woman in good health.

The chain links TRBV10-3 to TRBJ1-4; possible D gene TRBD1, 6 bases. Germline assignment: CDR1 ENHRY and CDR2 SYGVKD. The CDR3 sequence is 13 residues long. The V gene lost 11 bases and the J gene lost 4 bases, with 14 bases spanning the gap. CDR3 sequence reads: CAARTEVNEKLFF. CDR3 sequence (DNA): TGTGCCGCACGGACAGAAGTTAATGAAAAACTGTTTTTT.

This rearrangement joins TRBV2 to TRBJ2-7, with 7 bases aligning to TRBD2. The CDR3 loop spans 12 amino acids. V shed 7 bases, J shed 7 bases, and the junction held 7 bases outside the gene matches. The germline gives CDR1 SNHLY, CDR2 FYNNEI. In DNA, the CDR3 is TGTGCCAGCATTCGAAGGGAGGGGGAGCAGTACTTC. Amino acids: CASIRREGEQYF. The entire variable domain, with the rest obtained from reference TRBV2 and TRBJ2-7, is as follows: EPEVTQTPSHQVTQMGQEVILRCVPISNHLYFYWYRQILGQKVEFLVSFYNNEISEKSEIFDDQFSVERPDGSNFTLKIRSTKLEDSAMYFCASIRREGEQYFGPGTRLTVT.

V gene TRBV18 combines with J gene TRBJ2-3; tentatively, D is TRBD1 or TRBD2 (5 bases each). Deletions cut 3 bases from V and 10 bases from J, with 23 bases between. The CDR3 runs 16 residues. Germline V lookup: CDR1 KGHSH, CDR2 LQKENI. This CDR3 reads CASSPLPGAEQVAQYF. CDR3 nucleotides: TGTGCCAGCTCACCCCTGCCCGGGGCTGAGCAGGTCGCGCAGTATTTT.

Here the CDR3 reads CASSLDPGGYTF. CDR3 in DNA: TGTGCCAGCAGCTTAGATCCGGGTGGCTACACCTTC. J is TRBJ1-2 and V is TRBV11-2; D gene ambiguous. CDR3 size: 12 residues. Germline V lookup: CDR1 SGHAT, CDR2 FQNNGV. The V end was cut by 0 bases, the J end by 7 bases, with 6 bases between.

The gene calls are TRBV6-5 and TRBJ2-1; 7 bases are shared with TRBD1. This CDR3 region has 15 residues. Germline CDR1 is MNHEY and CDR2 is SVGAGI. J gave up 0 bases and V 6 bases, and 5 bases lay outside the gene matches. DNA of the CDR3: TGTGCCAGCAGGACGGACAGGAGCTCCTACAATGAGCAGTTCTTC. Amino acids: CASRTDRSSYNEQFF.

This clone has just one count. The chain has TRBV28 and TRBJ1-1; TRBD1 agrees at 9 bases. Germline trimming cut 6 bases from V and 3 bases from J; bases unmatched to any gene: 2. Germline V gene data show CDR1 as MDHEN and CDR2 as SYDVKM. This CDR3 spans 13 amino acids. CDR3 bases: TGTGCCAGCAGAACAGGGGGCTACACTGAAGCTTTCTTT. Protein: CASRTGGYTEAFF.

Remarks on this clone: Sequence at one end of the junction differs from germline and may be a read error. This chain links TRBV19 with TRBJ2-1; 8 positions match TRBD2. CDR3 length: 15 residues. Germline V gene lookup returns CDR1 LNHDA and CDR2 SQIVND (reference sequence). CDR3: CASTISGSGYNEQFF. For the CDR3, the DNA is TGTGCCAGTACTATAAGCGGGAGTGGTTACAATGAGCAGTTCTTC.

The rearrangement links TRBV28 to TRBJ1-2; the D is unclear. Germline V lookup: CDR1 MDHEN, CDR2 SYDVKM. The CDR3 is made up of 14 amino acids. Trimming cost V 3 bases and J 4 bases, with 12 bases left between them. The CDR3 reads CASSLSTRSYGYTF. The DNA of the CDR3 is TGTGCCAGCAGTTTGTCGACACGTTCCTATGGCTACACCTTC.

The CDR3 region is CASSQQQGERQPQHF. In nucleotides, the CDR3 is TGTGCCAGCAGCCAACAACAGGGGGAAAGACAGCCCCAGCATTTT. V gene TRBV4-2 combines with J gene TRBJ1-5; TRBD1 aligns across 8 bases. The CDR3 consists of 15 residues. V lost 2 bases and J lost 7; bases outside the gene matches: 7. Germline loops: CDR1 LGHNA, CDR2 YNFKEQ.

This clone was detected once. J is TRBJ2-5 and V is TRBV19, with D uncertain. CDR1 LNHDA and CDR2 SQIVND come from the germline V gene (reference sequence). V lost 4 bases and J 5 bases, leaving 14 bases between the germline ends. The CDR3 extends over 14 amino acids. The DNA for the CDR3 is TGTGCCAGTAGTAGACCGGAACTGGGGGAGACCCAGTACTTC. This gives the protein CASSRPELGETQYF.

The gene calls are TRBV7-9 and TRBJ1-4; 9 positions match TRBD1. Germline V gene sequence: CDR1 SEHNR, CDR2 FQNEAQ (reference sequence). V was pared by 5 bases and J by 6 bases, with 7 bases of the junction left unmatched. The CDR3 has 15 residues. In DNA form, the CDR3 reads TGTGCCAGCAGCCAACAACAGGGGGCTTATGAAAAACTGTTTTTT. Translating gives CASSQQQGAYEKLFF.

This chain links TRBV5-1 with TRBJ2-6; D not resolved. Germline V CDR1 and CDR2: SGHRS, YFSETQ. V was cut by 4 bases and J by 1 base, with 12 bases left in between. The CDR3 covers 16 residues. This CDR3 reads CASSEIVPSGANVLTF. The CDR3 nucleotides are TGCGCCAGCAGCGAGATTGTTCCGTCTGGGGCCAACGTCCTGACTTTC.

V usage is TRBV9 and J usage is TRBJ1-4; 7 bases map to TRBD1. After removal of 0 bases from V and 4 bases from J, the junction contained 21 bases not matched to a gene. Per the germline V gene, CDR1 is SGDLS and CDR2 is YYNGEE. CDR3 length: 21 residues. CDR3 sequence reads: CASSVAIPGTDKAQVNEKLFF. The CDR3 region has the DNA TGTGCCAGCAGCGTAGCTATCCCCGGGACAGATAAGGCCCAAGTTAATGAAAAACTGTTTTTT.

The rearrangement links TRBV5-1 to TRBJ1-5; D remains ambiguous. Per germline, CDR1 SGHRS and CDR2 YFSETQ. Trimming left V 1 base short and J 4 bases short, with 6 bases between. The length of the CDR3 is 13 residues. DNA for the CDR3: TGCGCCAGCAGCTTGCGCGGGAATCAGCCCCAGCATTTT. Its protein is CASSLRGNQPQHF.